This entry is about one T cell receptor beta chain. Here immunoSEQ multiplex PCR was the method, and the copy in TCRdb shows in-frame clones only, minus some. The sample has some 15,000 clones; roughly 85% are singletons. These data are taken from a study of T cells in narcolepsy. From germline, CDR1 is LGHNA and CDR2 YNFKEQ. The trim removed 4 bases at V and 3 bases at J, leaving 10 bases unmatched. This CDR3 spans 17 amino acids. J is TRBJ2-4 and V is TRBV4-2; 9 bases line up with TRBD2. The receptor comes from a human donor in good health. Sequencing used memory (CD45RA-) CD4+ T cells from blood. CDR3 nucleotides: TGTGCCAGCAGCCTAACCGGGACTAGCAATGTCAAAAACATTCAGTACTTC. This gives the protein CASSLTGTSNVKNIQYF.